This T cell receptor beta chain emerged from a study of CD8+ T cells in alopecia areata. On the study more broadly: Treated patients took oral tofacitinib at 5 to 10 mg twice daily.

cDNA serving as the sequencing template came from extracted, reverse transcribed RNA. TCRdb's table, derived via immunoSEQ multiplex PCR, lists solely in-frame clones and lacks some. Of 160,000 or so clones listed, about 70% are singletons. This clone was found once. Samples from alopecia areata patients were lesional scalp punch biopsies and peripheral blood. The researchers isolated CD4+ and CD8+ T cells from PBMCs by sorting. V lost 4 bases and J 8 bases, leaving 17 bases between the germline ends. The length of the CDR3 is 15 residues. CDR1 is SNHLY and CDR2 is FYNNEI in the germline V gene. The chain recombines TRBV2 with TRBJ1-4; D is unclear. Sequenced material: CD8+ T cells sorted from blood, taken at week 0. The sequence was obtained from a human donor with alopecia areata. The CDR3 region has the DNA TGTGCCAGCAGTGGGTCTGAGACTGTAGGGGAAAAACTGTTTTTT. The encoded protein is CASSGSETVGEKLFF.